Presented here are 30 T cell receptor beta chains from one specimen sequenced in a study of shared clonotypes between healthy human individuals. TCRdb keeps only in-frame clones here, not all; method: immunoSEQ multiplex PCR. Of hundreds of thousands of clones listed, about 80% are singletons. Source material: PBMCs. These receptor sequences come from a woman aged 40 to 55 in good health. Some clones in this sample may be carry-over from other donors' samples.

This clone was counted between two and nine times. The gene calls are TRBV5-6 and TRBJ2-5; weak D call: TRBD2 (5 bases). This CDR3 has 14 amino acids. From germline, CDR1 is SGHDT and CDR2 YYEEEE. V lost 0 bases to trimming and J lost 4 bases, with 10 bases between them. CDR3 nucleotides: TGTGCCAGCAGCTTGGAAGTCGGGGTAGAGACCCAGTACTTC. This gives the protein CASSLEVGVETQYF.

The rearrangement links TRBV21-1 to TRBJ1-5; no check of the table's D call, TRBD1, against the DNA was made. TRBV21-1 is reported as a pseudogene. CDR3 size: 20 residues. The CDR3 region is CASSKWGDRGARGSNQPQHF. In DNA form, the CDR3 reads TGTGCCAGCAGCAAATGGGGGGACAGGGGGGCGCGAGGGAGCAATCAGCCCCAGCATTTT.

This clone showed up many times. The sample has other DNA sequences that encode this CDR3 too. V usage is TRBV20-1 and J usage is TRBJ1-2; TRBD1 is a possible D gene (5 bases). V was trimmed by 6 bases and J by 10 bases, leaving 15 bases between them. CDR1 DFQATT and CDR2 SNEGSKA come from the germline V gene (reference sequence). The CDR3 loop spans 11 amino acids. The CDR3 DNA reads as TGCAGTGCCCCAATAGGGGTTGACTACACCTTC. This codes for CSAPIGVDYTF.

The chain combines TRBV5-1 with TRBJ1-3; a weak D match, TRBD1 (6 bases). The germline V gene encodes CDR1 SGHRS and CDR2 YFSETQ. The CDR3 is made up of 13 amino acids. Deletions cut 0 bases from V and 9 bases from J, with 10 bases between. The CDR3 spells CASSLAGESTIYF. CDR3 nucleotide sequence: TGCGCCAGCAGCTTGGCAGGGGAGAGCACCATATATTTT.

The rearrangement joins TRBV18 to TRBJ2-2; 9 bases map to TRBD1. This CDR3 has 15 residues. V lost 5 bases, J lost 6 bases, and 7 bases stayed unmatched. Germline V gives CDR1 KGHSH, CDR2 LQKENI. The chain's CDR3 is CASSRDRAGSGELFF. The CDR3 DNA follows: TGTGCCAGCTCAAGGGACAGGGCCGGATCCGGGGAGCTGTTTTTT.

This clone was detected only once. The sample contains more than one DNA sequence encoding this CDR3. The V call is TRBV28, the J call TRBJ1-5; D is ambiguous. CDR3 length: 15 amino acids. Germline loops: CDR1 MDHEN, CDR2 SYDVKM. Trimming cost V 2 bases and J 5 bases, with 13 bases left between them. This CDR3 reads CASSLGGVGDQPQHF. The CDR3 coding sequence is TGTGCCAGCAGTTTAGGTGGCGTTGGGGATCAGCCCCAGCATTTT.

CDR3 in DNA: TGTGCCAGCAGCCCTGAAGACACTTTCTATGGCTACACCTTC. Protein: CASSPEDTFYGYTF. This chain links TRBV7-9 with TRBJ1-2; the D is unclear. The CDR3 sequence is 14 residues long. With 5 bases removed from V and 4 bases from J, the gap between germline ends came to 14 bases. CDR1 SEHNR and CDR2 FQNEAQ come from the germline V gene (reference sequence).

The V and J genes are TRBV11-2 and TRBJ2-3; D is uncertain. The V and J ends lost 3 bases and 5 bases respectively, with 15 bases between them. This CDR3 is 15 amino acids long. Germline lookup yields CDR1 SGHAT and CDR2 FQNNGV. The CDR3 is CASSFRVGVGDTQYF. The CDR3 region has the DNA TGTGCCAGCAGCTTCCGGGTTGGGGTGGGAGATACGCAGTATTTT.

The chain recombines TRBV11-1 with TRBJ2-1; D unresolved. The CDR3 covers 16 residues. V lost 1 base and J lost 4, with 14 bases in between. CDR1 and CDR2 (germline): SGHAT, FQDESV (reference sequence). The CDR3 is CASSLGARLFYNEQFF. The CDR3 bases are TGTGCCAGCAGCTTAGGTGCACGCCTTTTTTACAATGAGCAGTTCTTC.

This chain joins TRBV7-2 and TRBJ2-7; D is unclear. Germline CDR1 is SGHTA and CDR2 is FQGNSA. V lost 3 bases to trimming and J lost 6 bases, with 12 bases between them. The CDR3 is 13 residues long. CDR3 sequence (DNA): TGTGCCAGCAGCTTGGCAGGTTCGATCGAGCAGTACTTC. Protein sequence: CASSLAGSIEQYF.

This clone turned up a few times. This CDR3 is also generated by other DNA sequences in the sample. The chain is built from TRBV29-1 and TRBJ2-5; unclear D gene. The V and J ends lost 4 bases and 2 bases respectively, with 5 bases between them. This CDR3 comprises 11 residues. The germline V gene has CDR1 SQVTM and CDR2 ANQGSEA. CDR3 in DNA: TGCAGCGTTGGGGAACAAGAGACCCAGTACTTC. This codes for CSVGEQETQYF.

V and J are TRBV28 and TRBJ1-2; D may be TRBD1 (6 bases). The germline V and J ends were trimmed by 6 bases and 3 bases, with 11 bases remaining between them. This CDR3 contains 13 residues. Germline assignment: CDR1 MDHEN and CDR2 SYDVKM. CDR3: CASRGAPDYGYTF. In nucleotides, the CDR3 is TGTGCCAGCAGGGGGGCCCCCGACTATGGCTACACCTTC.

The chain carries TRBV7-2 and TRBJ1-4, with 7 nucleotides matching TRBD1. Germline lookup yields CDR1 SGHTA and CDR2 FQGNSA. The ends lost 5 bases at V and 7 bases at J; junction bases unmatched: 7. The CDR3 extends over 14 amino acids. The CDR3 nucleotides are TGTGCCAGCAGCCAAGGACAGGAGGGTGAAAAACTGTTTTTT. This translates into CASSQGQEGEKLFF.

This clone was seen ten or more times. Within the sample, other DNA sequences also encode this same CDR3. This rearrangement joins TRBV2 to TRBJ2-6; no firm D call. V lost 6 bases and J lost 3, with 12 bases in between. Germline CDR1 SNHLY, CDR2 FYNNEI. The CDR3 has 15 amino acids. Here the CDR3 reads CASSYGLGGANVLTF. For the CDR3, the DNA is TGTGCCAGCAGCTACGGCCTAGGTGGGGCCAACGTCCTGACTTTC.

On this clone: A far larger clone lies a single base away; this is likely a read error. The chain has TRBV30 and TRBJ2-2; D possibly corresponds to TRBD2 (6 bases). The length of the CDR3 is 15 residues. Per germline, CDR1 GTSNPN and CDR2 SVGIG (reference sequence). CDR3 in amino acids: CALSRLATITGELFF. The DNA for the CDR3 is TGTGCCTTGAGTCGGCTAGCGACCATAACCGGGGAGCTGTTTTTT.

The rearrangement uses TRBV12-1 and TRBJ1-2. TRBV12-1 is designated a pseudogene. This CDR3 is built from 12 residues. The CDR3 DNA is TGTGCCAGCAGTTCTGACTGCAATGGCTACACCTTC. Translating gives CASSSDCNGYTF.

V and J are TRBV4-1 and TRBJ2-7; TRBD2 matches at 10 bases. Germline CDR1 MGHRA, CDR2 YSYEKL. V lost 3 bases to trimming and J lost 3 bases; unmatched junction nucleotides: 5. The CDR3 runs to 15 residues. CDR3 nucleotide sequence: TGCGCCAGCAGCCAGGCCGGGACTAGCGACTACGAGCAGTACTTC. Translating gives CASSQAGTSDYEQYF.

This chain joins TRBV4-3 and TRBJ2-2; D ambiguous. The V end was cut by 1 base, the J end by 7 bases, with 10 bases between. The CDR3 covers 14 residues. The V gene's germline CDR1 is LGHNA and CDR2 YSLEER. The CDR3 coding sequence is TGCGCCAGCAGCCAAGTCGTAAACTACGGGGAGCTGTTTTTT. Amino acid sequence: CASSQVVNYGELFF.

This clone has just a few counts. The rearrangement joins TRBV10-2 to TRBJ2-7; TRBD2 agrees at 8 bases. The CDR3 has 15 amino acids. CDR1 WSHSY and CDR2 SAAADI come from the germline V gene. Trimming at V came to 2 bases and at J to 2 bases, leaving 5 bases not matched to a gene. CDR3 DNA: TGCGCCAGCAGTGAGAGCGGGAGAGGGACCTACGAGCAGTACTTC. It translates to CASSESGRGTYEQYF.

V and J are TRBV14 and TRBJ1-1, with D hard to call. There are 13 residues in the CDR3. Germline CDR1 is SGHDN and CDR2 is FVKESK. Trimming stripped 6 bases from V and 1 base from J, with 9 bases between. Here the CDR3 DNA reads TGTGCCAGCAGTCTCGTTGAGAACACTGAAGCTTTCTTT. This gives the protein CASSLVENTEAFF.

J is TRBJ2-3 and V is TRBV7-6; D remains unclear. The CDR3 has 14 residues. V was trimmed by 5 bases and J by 2 bases, leaving 11 bases between them. Looked up from germline, CDR1 is SGHVS and CDR2 is FNYEAQ. The CDR3 DNA reads TGTGCCAGCAGCCCTCAAGTTTCCACAGATACGCAGTATTTT. Translating gives CASSPQVSTDTQYF.

A note on this clone: A clone one base away is much larger, so this may be a read error. This chain uses TRBV29-1 with TRBJ2-3; D is ambiguous. The CDR3 contains 13 residues. CDR1 is SQVTM, CDR2 ANQGSEA, per germline. Trimming pared 6 bases from V and 2 bases from J, leaving 12 bases between. As DNA, the CDR3 is TGCAGCGTGGAGAGCTACTTCACAGATACGCAGTATTTT. Protein product: CSVESYFTDTQYF.

CDR3 amino acids: CASTPMARNTGELFF. For the CDR3, the DNA is TGTGCCAGCACCCCCATGGCTAGGAACACCGGGGAGCTGTTTTTT. The rearrangement links TRBV11-2 to TRBJ2-2; D ambiguous. The CDR3 is made up of 15 amino acids. Looked up from germline, CDR1 is SGHAT and CDR2 is FQNNGV. V shed 7 bases and J shed 1 base, with 13 bases lying between them.

The chain recombines TRBV28 with TRBJ1-1; D may be TRBD1 (6 bases). The CDR3 has 12 residues. V dropped 3 bases and J dropped 7 bases, with 9 bases sitting between them. Germline CDR1 is MDHEN and CDR2 is SYDVKM. The CDR3 region is CASSLGTLEAFF. DNA of the CDR3: TGTGCCAGCAGTTTGGGGACACTTGAAGCTTTCTTT.

The chain joins TRBV6-6 to TRBJ2-7; D is uncertain. The CDR3 totals 15 residues. Germline values: CDR1 MNHNY, CDR2 SVGAGI (reference sequence). Trimming took off 2 bases at V and 5 bases at J, with 16 bases between the two ends. Here the CDR3 reads CASSYPVGTTDEQYF. For the CDR3, the DNA is TGTGCCAGCAGTTACCCGGTGGGCACCACCGACGAGCAGTACTTC.

The chain recombines TRBV28 with TRBJ2-3; tentative D call: TRBD1 (5 bases). The V gene's germline CDR1 is MDHEN and CDR2 SYDVKM. Trimming took 3 bases from V and 8 from J, leaving 15 bases between them. This CDR3 region has 14 residues. The CDR3 sequence is CASSFDSSHGTQYF. The CDR3, as DNA: TGTGCCAGCAGTTTTGACAGTAGTCATGGTACGCAGTATTTT.

J is TRBJ2-3 and V is TRBV19; 9 bases align to TRBD2. Germline-derived CDR1 and CDR2 are LNHDA and SQIVND (reference sequence). This CDR3 has 15 amino acids. V shed 3 bases, J shed 0 bases, and the junction held 1 base outside the gene matches. DNA for the CDR3: TGTGCCAGTAGTATCACTAGCGGGAGCACAGATACGCAGTATTTT. This codes for CASSITSGSTDTQYF.

This chain connects TRBV19 to TRBJ2-1; 7 nucleotides match TRBD1. Germline CDR1 LNHDA, CDR2 SQIVND (reference sequence). J lost 5 bases, V lost 5 bases, and 9 bases had no gene match. The CDR3 is made up of 15 amino acids. The CDR3: CASSPQDRVHNEQFF. The CDR3 coding sequence is TGTGCCAGTAGTCCCCAAGACAGGGTCCACAATGAGCAGTTCTTC.

In this sample, this clone turned up a few times. The chain employs TRBV18 and TRBJ1-1, with D hard to call. V lost 0 bases, J lost 3 bases, and 8 bases lay in between. The CDR3 has 14 residues. From germline, CDR1 is KGHSH and CDR2 LQKENI. The CDR3 loop reads CASSPPTVDTEAFF. CDR3 in DNA: TGTGCCAGCTCACCACCGACGGTGGACACTGAAGCTTTCTTT.

The V call is TRBV6-6, the J call TRBJ2-7; 9 positions agree with TRBD1. J was trimmed by 3 bases and V by 2 bases; bases with no gene match: 2. Germline loops: CDR1 MNHNY, CDR2 SVGAGI (reference sequence). The CDR3 contains 14 residues. The CDR3 loop reads CASSYRTGVYEQYF. The CDR3 DNA follows: TGTGCCAGCAGTTACCGGACAGGGGTCTACGAGCAGTACTTC.